This is a list of T cell receptor beta chains from one sample in a study of blood T cell repertoires in COVID-19. Data came from immunoSEQ multiplex PCR; TCRdb stores just in-frame clones and leaves some out. The data hold about 220,000 clones, with 70% to 90% observed a single time. The sequenced sample was peripheral blood. The receptors derive from a man between 50 and 59 years old who had recovered from COVID-19. Both conserved end residues are trimmed from each CDR3. Each record gives: clone size, V gene, CDR3 length, CDR3 protein. Rows give clone size only sometimes, using once, few, many, or a class for an expanded clone.

>-|TRBV2|13
ASTGLGRASETQY
>-|TRBV20-1|9
SAARLGEQY
>-|TRBV7-6|14
ASSLGRQGYTGELF
>-|TRBV7-9|14
ASSSVPGTGDYEQY
>-|TRBV29-1|11
SVFAPVNTEAF
>-|TRBV7-2|9
ASSRLGEQF
>-|TRBV29-1|13
SVQDPGQAYNEQF
>few|TRBV19|12
ASTTSGTNNEQF
>once|TRBV19|12
ASSSGTPNTEAF
>-|TRBV5-1|14
ASSLGGGTVYNEQF
>-|TRBV5-1|13
ASGQGLRPTGELF
>-|TRBV7-9|13
ASSLGREGDTEAF
>few|TRBV6-5|12
ASTWTSRSGEQF
>-|TRBV30|13
AWSRQAGGVNTQY
>-|TRBV28|12
ASRGQAGGQPQH
>-|TRBV19|14
ASSIRGTSGRPEQF
>-|TRBV4-1|12
ASSQGTGASEQF
>-|TRBV11-1|14
ASRRYREGTYNEQF
>-|TRBV27|14
ASSPPFAGGLREQY
>once|TRBV7-9|14
ASSPGDRGQQETQY
>-|TRBV9|12
ASSGGLGNYEQY
>-|TRBV7-2|14
ASSLGSGTPTYEQY
>-|TRBV15|13
ATSRARQGTYEQY
>-|TRBV29-1|11
SSEGPTGGGYT
>-|TRBV10-1|16
ASSGRLAGPANTGELF
>-|TRBV28|13
ASRTAGPSGNTIY
>-|TRBV27|14
ASSLRGGIGYNEQF
>-|TRBV5-1|12
ASSRTTMNTEAF